This T cell receptor beta chain is drawn from a study of cytomegalovirus exposure and HLA in healthy donors. Study-level background: Of the donors genotyped, a few hundred in all, around 76% fell in the Caucasian-associated ancestry cluster. Study-level findings and limits: Association of a missense DCLRE1C variant with TCR beta V- and J-gene trimming was reported in a later analysis. Analysis performed later found over 15,000 TCR beta sequences associated with HLA alleles at 0.05 false discovery rate.

Comment on this clone: What it binds is unknown.

V gave up 8 bases and J gave up 5 bases, with 21 bases separating them. The CDR3 extends over 14 amino acids. Germline CDR1 is SQVTM and CDR2 is ANQGSEA. PCR employed 60 Vbeta and 13 Jbeta primers. Clones were sequenced by immunoSEQ multiplex PCR, and TCRdb holds only the in-frame ones, with some missing. The sample lists around 300,000 clones, about 66% occurring once. The sample taken for sequencing was PBMCs. The chain combines TRBV29-1 with TRBJ2-5, with TRBD2 as a possible D gene (6 bases). This clonotype originated in a female donor in good health and CMV-seronegative. The CDR3 reads CSLWLRGKRETQYF. The CDR3 nucleotides read TGCAGCTTGTGGTTGCGGGGTAAGAGGGAGACCCAGTACTTC.